These 16 T cell receptor beta chains were sequenced from one sample in a study of T cell clonality in common variable immunodeficiency. General observations from the study: Fewer deletions and N-nucleotide insertions were reportedly seen in common variable immunodeficiency TCR beta sequences.

The protocol was immunoSEQ multiplex PCR, while the TCRdb copy is restricted to in-frame clones and leaves out a portion. The sample was found to contain about 30,000 clones, and every one recurs. Their recognized antigens are unknown. The sequenced material came from peripheral blood mononuclear cells. Source of these receptors: a human donor with common variable immunodeficiency.

This clone occurred a few times. The read is 3 residues too short to cover the CDR3 end, so that end is filled in from the germline J gene. This chain joins TRBV2 and TRBJ1-6; perhaps TRBD1 as D (5 bases). Germline values: CDR1 SNHLY, CDR2 FYNNEI. This CDR3 is built from 15 residues. V was trimmed by 2 bases and J by 2 bases, leaving 7 bases between them. The sequenced part of the CDR3 DNA is TGTGCCAGCAGTGAACGACAGACCTATAATTCACCC. Translating gives CASSERQTYNSP. The CDR3 reads in full as CASSERQTYNSPLHF.

This clone showed up many times. The missing CDR3 end, 3 residues past where the read stops, is filled in from the germline J gene. This chain joins TRBV19 and TRBJ1-2; perhaps TRBD1 as D (6 bases). V was shortened by 8 bases and J by 3 bases, with 25 bases between the two germline ends. CDR3 length: 17 amino acids. Germline V lookup: CDR1 LNHDA, CDR2 SQIVND (reference sequence). Partial CDR3 DNA: TGTGCCAGTCGAATGCTCGGGGGGCAGAGTTCGTACTATGGC. This sequence encodes CASRMLGGQSSYYG. The entire CDR3 is CASRMLGGQSSYYGYTF. The variable domain in full, with the rest retrieved from reference TRBV19 and TRBJ1-2, is DGGITQSPKYLFRKEGQNVTLSCEQNLNHDAMYWYRQDPGQGLRLIYYSQIVNDFQKGDIAEGYSVSREKKESFPLTVTSAQKNPTAFYLCASRMLGGQSSYYGYTFGSGTRLTVV.

Comment on this clone: The read stops 3 residues short of the end of the CDR3; the missing end is completed from the germline J gene. This chain connects TRBV29-1 to TRBJ2-5; tentatively, D is TRBD1 (5 bases). Germline CDR1 SQVTM, CDR2 ANQGSEA. This CDR3 is built from 11 residues. The V end was cut by 6 bases, the J end by 2 bases, with 7 bases between. The CDR3 bases that were read are TGCAGCGTAACAGGACAAGAGACC. Encoded protein: CSVTGQET. The CDR3, in full, reads CSVTGQETQYF. Looking up the rest from reference TRBV29-1 and TRBJ2-5 gives the full variable domain: SAVISQKPSRDICQRGTSLTIQCQVDSQVTMMFWYRQQPGQSLTLIATANQGSEATYESGFVIDKFPISRPNLTFSTLTVSNMSPEDSSIYLCSVTGQETQYFGPGTRLLVL.

This clone came up many times. The DNA ends 3 residues before the CDR3 does, and the rest of the CDR3 is filled in from the germline J gene. The chain recombines TRBV29-1 with TRBJ2-2, with D maybe TRBD1 (5 bases). Trimming shortened V by 4 bases and J by 3 bases, and 12 bases separated the two germline ends. CDR1 is SQVTM and CDR2 is ANQGSEA in the germline V gene. This CDR3 is 14 amino acids long. CDR3 DNA, as far as it was read: TGCAGCGTTGCCCCCGACAGCTACACCGGGGAG. Its translation: CSVAPDSYTGE. The full CDR3 protein reads CSVAPDSYTGELFF.

As to this clone: The sequence runs out 3 residues before the end of the CDR3; the remainder is reconstructed from the germline J gene. The chain has TRBV2 and TRBJ1-2; a weak D match, TRBD1 (5 bases). The germline V gene has CDR1 SNHLY and CDR2 FYNNEI. The CDR3 extends over 13 amino acids. Trimming removed 4 bases from V and 7 bases from J, with 13 bases in between. The CDR3 loop reads CASSAQGWGGYTF. The part of the CDR3 DNA that was read is TGTGCCAGCAGTGCCCAGGGTTGGGGTGGC.

Concerning this clone: With the read ending 3 residues before the CDR3 end, the germline J gene is used to fill in that end. This chain uses TRBV20-1 with TRBJ1-2, with 7 bases identical to TRBD1. Per the germline V gene, CDR1 is DFQATT and CDR2 is SNEGSKA (reference sequence). V gave up 6 bases and J gave up 2 bases; unmatched junction bases: 12. The CDR3 is 15 residues long. The part of the CDR3 DNA that was read is TGCAGTGCCCCAGCGCGGGACAGTTTAAACTATGGC. It encodes CSAPARDSLNYG. From start to end, the CDR3 is CSAPARDSLNYGYTF.

Details on this clone: The CDR3 extends 3 residues past the end of the read, so its final part is completed from the germline J gene. The chain recombines TRBV30 with TRBJ2-3, with a tentative D call TRBD2 (6 bases). V was clipped by 3 bases and J by 0 bases, with 13 bases between them. The CDR3 contains 15 residues. The germline V gene encodes CDR1 GTSNPN and CDR2 SVGIG (reference sequence). CDR3 sequence: CAWRPGDASTDTQYF. The CDR3 bases that were read are TGTGCCTGGAGGCCGGGGGACGCTAGCACAGATACG.

Notes on this clone: Read data end 3 residues before the CDR3 end; the end is taken from the germline J gene. This chain joins TRBV6-2 or TRBV6-3 and TRBJ2-2; weak D call: TRBD2 (5 bases). This CDR3 has 17 amino acids. Per the germline V gene, CDR1 is MNHEY and CDR2 is SVGEGT. V was clipped by 2 bases and J by 0 bases, with 13 bases between them. The CDR3 loop is CASSYPQDLPNTGELFF. The sequenced part of the CDR3 DNA is TGTGCCAGCAGTTACCCCCAGGACTTGCCGAACACCGGGGAG.

This clone was seen at least ten times. The sequenced fragment ends 3 residues before the CDR3 boundary, so the rest is inferred from the germline J gene. The chain joins TRBV18 to TRBJ2-2, with D unclear. V dropped 3 bases and J dropped 6 bases, with 8 bases sitting between them. CDR3 length: 13 amino acids. In germline, CDR1 is KGHSH, CDR2 LQKENI. The covered CDR3 bases are TGTGCCAGCTCACCGATCGGTCCCGGGGAG. As protein: CASSPIGPGE. The entire CDR3 protein reads CASSPIGPGELFF.

This clone was seen at least ten times. The DNA ends 3 residues before the CDR3 does, and the rest of the CDR3 is filled in from the germline J gene. V usage is TRBV5-5 and J usage is TRBJ2-1; TRBD2 might be the D (5 bases). Trimming stripped 0 bases from V and 9 bases from J, with 10 bases between. The CDR3 totals 13 residues. Germline CDR1 and CDR2: SGHKS and YYEKEE (reference sequence). CDR3 loop: CASSLVTTTEQFF. Partial CDR3 DNA: TGTGCCAGCAGCTTGGTGACTACCACTGAG.

This clone turned up a few times. The observed sequence ends 3 residues before the CDR3 terminus, with the missing tail filled in from the germline J gene. The rearrangement links TRBV19 to TRBJ2-6, with D unresolved. The CDR3 length is 14 residues. Trimming pared 6 bases from V and 2 bases from J, leaving 8 bases between. The germline V gene encodes CDR1 LNHDA and CDR2 SQIVND (reference sequence). The covered CDR3 bases are TGTGCCAGTAGAACAGTAGCTGGGGCCAACGTC. It encodes CASRTVAGANV. The full CDR3 protein is CASRTVAGANVLTF.

Turning to this clone: With the read ending 3 residues before the CDR3 end, the germline J gene is used to fill in that end. The chain links TRBV7-9 to TRBJ2-1, with no clear D. V dropped 6 bases and J dropped 7 bases, with 16 bases sitting between them. Germline lookup yields CDR1 SEHNR and CDR2 FQNEAQ (reference sequence). The CDR3 is 14 residues long. CDR3 residues: CASSLFGRLNEQFF. The sequenced CDR3 bases are TGTGCCAGCAGTTTATTCGGCAGACTGAATGAG.

This clone appeared many times. The CDR3 extends 3 residues past the end of the read, so its final part is completed from the germline J gene. The rearrangement uses TRBV29-1 and TRBJ1-1; a weak D match, TRBD1 (5 bases). Deletions cut 7 bases from V and 0 bases from J, with 12 bases between. Germline V lookup: CDR1 SQVTM, CDR2 ANQGSEA. This CDR3 is built from 13 residues. CDR3 DNA (partial): TGCAGCGCTGCGACAGTAATGAACACTGAA. It yields the protein CSAATVMNTE. The whole CDR3 protein reads CSAATVMNTEAFF.

Turning to this clone: With the read ending 3 residues before the CDR3 end, the germline J gene is used to fill in that end. This sequence joins TRBV19 and TRBJ1-1; D is undetermined. Trimming took 6 bases from V and 6 from J, leaving 11 bases between them. This CDR3 is built from 12 residues. CDR1 and CDR2 (germline): LNHDA, SQIVND (reference sequence). CDR3 sequence reads: CASRGVLSEAFF. CDR3 DNA, as far as it was read: TGTGCCAGTAGAGGAGTACTATCTGAA.

This clone has more than one count but fewer than ten. The CDR3 end falls 3 residues outside the read, so it is completed with the germline J gene. This chain uses TRBV23-1 with TRBJ2-3, with 9 nucleotides matching TRBD2. TRBV23-1 is annotated as an ORF whose role is uncertain. The CDR3 consists of 17 residues. The V and J ends lost 0 bases and 4 bases, in that order; junction bases with no gene match: 8. CDR3 DNA, as far as it was read: TGCGCCAGCAGTCAATCCCCTAGCGGGGTCGGGGCAGATACG. Protein sequence: CASSQSPSGVGADT. The complete CDR3 protein is CASSQSPSGVGADTQYF.

Comments on this clone: Read sequence stops 3 residues before the CDR3 end, and the germline J gene provides the missing end. The V call is TRBV19, the J call TRBJ1-2; 7 bases align to TRBD1. J gave up 0 bases and V 5 bases, and 18 bases lay outside the gene matches. CDR1 is LNHDA, CDR2 SQIVND, per germline (reference sequence). The CDR3 consists of 19 residues. The CDR3 bases that were read are TGTGCCAGTAGTCCAAGGACAGGAAGATCTAAGGAGGCTAACTATGGC. It translates to CASSPRTGRSKEANYG. In full, the CDR3 reads CASSPRTGRSKEANYGYTF.